Listed below are T cell receptor beta chains from one sample, sequenced in a study of human T cells and chemical hapten exposure. Using its own MiXCR run on the RACE reads, TCRdb lists one record per CDR3 protein. The data hold under 40,000 distinct CDR3 sequences, with 10% to 15% observed a single time. The sample in question was whole blood, obtained in connection with sensitization to the hapten diphenylcyclopropenone (DPC). The receptor set was obtained from a middle-aged woman with alopecia areata. Some clones in this sample may be carry-over from other donors' samples. Both conserved end residues are part of each CDR3. D genes are given only for firm matches. Expanded clones get a size class; other rows say once, few or many, or leave the size out.

TRBD1,TRBV5-4,.,TRBJ2-2,TGTGCCAGCAGCTTTCCGGGACAGGGGAACACCGGGGAGCTGTTTTTT,CASSFPGQGNTGELFF
.,TRBV28,many,TRBJ2-3,TGTGCCAGCAGCCTACGGGGGATCCAGAGCACAGATACGCAGTATTTT,CASSLRGIQSTDTQYF
.,TRBV7-9,many,TRBJ2-7,TGTGCCAGCAGCTCCTCCCTGGCGGGGATTGGGGAGCAGTACTTC,CASSSSLAGIGEQYF
.,TRBV28,.,TRBJ2-7,TGTGCCAACAGTGTCTCACAGGGAGTCCCCCACGAGCAGTACTTC,CANSVSQGVPHEQYF
.,TRBV28,.,TRBJ1-4,TGTGCCAGCAGTTCCAACCCCGGCTACCCCGGTAGTAATGAAAAACTGTTTTTT,CASSSNPGYPGSNEKLFF
.,TRBV7-9,few,TRBJ2-7,TGTGCCAGCAGCTTAGGGGGGGACAGACACTCCTACGAGCAGTACTTC,CASSLGGDRHSYEQYF
.,TRBV28,many,TRBJ1-2,TGTGCCAGCAGTTCCCGAGTGGACTATGGCTACACCTTC,CASSSRVDYGYTF
TRBD1,TRBV7-2,many,TRBJ2-1,TGTGCCAGCAGCTTCCCCCGACAGGGCGATGTTTCCTACAATGAGCAGTTCTTC,CASSFPRQGDVSYNEQFF
TRBD1,TRBV12-5,few,TRBJ2-5,TGTGCTAGTGGGCAGGGGGTACGACAAGAGACCCAGTACTTC,CASGQGVRQETQYF
.,TRBV18,many,TRBJ2-2,TGTGCCAGCTCACCAAACGAGGGTTCGAACACCGGGGAGCTGTTTTTT,CASSPNEGSNTGELFF
.,TRBV5-1,few,TRBJ1-4,TGCGCCAGCATCCCGGGGTCGGACCCATCGAGCGAAAAACTGTTTTTT,CASIPGSDPSSEKLFF
TRBD1,TRBV19,.,TRBJ2-3,TGTGCCACCACCCGGGACAGGGATGCACAAAATACGCAGTATTTT,CATTRDRDAQNTQYF
.,TRBV4-1,many,TRBJ2-7,TGCGCCAGCAGCCAAGCGAGAGGGGGTCACGGGTACGAGCAGTACTTC,CASSQARGGHGYEQYF
.,TRBV20-1,.,TRBJ2-7,TGCAGTGCTAGCTTACTGGGGGAGCAGTACTTC,CSASLLGEQYF
.,TRBV29-1,many,TRBJ2-5,TGCAGCGTACGGAATGAAGAGACCCAGTACTTC,CSVRNEETQYF
TRBD2,TRBV2,.,TRBJ2-7,TGTGCCAGCAGTGAGGTGCTAGCGGGAGGAGCCGAGCAGTACTTC,CASSEVLAGGAEQYF
.,TRBV7-8,few,TRBJ2-1,TGTGCCAGCAGCTTACCCCAGGGCGGAGAGCAGTTCTTC,CASSLPQGGEQFF
.,TRBV12-3/TRBV12-4,few,TRBJ1-2,TGTGCCAGCAGCGGGCCGGGCAACTATGGCTACACCTTC,CASSGPGNYGYTF
.,TRBV6-2/TRBV6-3,few,TRBJ2-5,TGTGCCAGCCGGGACCCACAAGAGACCCAGTACTTC,CASRDPQETQYF
.,TRBV18,few,TRBJ1-1,TGTGCCAGCTCACCACCGTCAGCGAACACTGAAGCTTTCTTT,CASSPPSANTEAFF
.,TRBV9,many,TRBJ2-7,TGTGCCAGCAGCGTAGATGTCGGGCCCTCCTACGAGCAGTACTTC,CASSVDVGPSYEQYF
.,TRBV29-1,.,TRBJ2-1,TGCAGCGTTCGTCAGAATGAGCAGTTCTTC,CSVRQNEQFF
.,TRBV11-2,few,TRBJ1-1,TGTGCCAGCAGCTCCTTGTGGTATGGGAACACTGAAGCTTTCTTT,CASSSLWYGNTEAFF